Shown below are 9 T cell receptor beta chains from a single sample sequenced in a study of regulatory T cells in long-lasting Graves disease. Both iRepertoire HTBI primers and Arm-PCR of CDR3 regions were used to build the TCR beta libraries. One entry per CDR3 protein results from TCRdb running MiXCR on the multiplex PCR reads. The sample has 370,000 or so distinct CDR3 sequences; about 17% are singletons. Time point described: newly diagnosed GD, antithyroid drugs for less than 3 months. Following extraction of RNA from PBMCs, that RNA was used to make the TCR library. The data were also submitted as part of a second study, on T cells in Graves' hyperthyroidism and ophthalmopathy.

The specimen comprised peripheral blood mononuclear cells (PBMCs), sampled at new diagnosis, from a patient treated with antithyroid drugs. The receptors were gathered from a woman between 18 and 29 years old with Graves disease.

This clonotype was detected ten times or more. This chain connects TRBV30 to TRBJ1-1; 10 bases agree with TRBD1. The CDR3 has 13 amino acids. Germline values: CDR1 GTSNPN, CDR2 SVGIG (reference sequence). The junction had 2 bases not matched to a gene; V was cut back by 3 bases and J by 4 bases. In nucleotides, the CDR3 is TGTGCCTGGAGGGGACAGGGGATCACTGAAGCTTTCTTT. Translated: CAWRGQGITEAFF.

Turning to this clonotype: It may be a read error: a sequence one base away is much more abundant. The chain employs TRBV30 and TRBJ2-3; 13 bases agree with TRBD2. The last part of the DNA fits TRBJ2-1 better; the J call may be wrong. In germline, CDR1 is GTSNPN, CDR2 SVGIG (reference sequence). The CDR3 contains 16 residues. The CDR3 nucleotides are TGTGCCTGGGCGGACTTAGGACTAGCGGGAGTTCATGAGCAGTTCTTC. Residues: CAWADLGLAGVHEQFF.

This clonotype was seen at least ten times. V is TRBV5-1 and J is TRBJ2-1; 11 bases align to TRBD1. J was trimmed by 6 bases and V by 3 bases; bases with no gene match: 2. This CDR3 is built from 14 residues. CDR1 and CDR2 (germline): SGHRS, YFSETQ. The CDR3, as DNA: TGCGCCAGCAGCTGGGGACAGGGGGGCAATGAGCAGTTCTTC. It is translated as CASSWGQGGNEQFF.

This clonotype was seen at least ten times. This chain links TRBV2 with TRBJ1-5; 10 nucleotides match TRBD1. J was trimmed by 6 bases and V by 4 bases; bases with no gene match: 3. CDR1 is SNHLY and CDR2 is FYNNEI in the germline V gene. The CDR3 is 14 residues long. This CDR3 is CASSGQGATQPQHF. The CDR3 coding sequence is TGTGCCAGCAGTGGACAGGGGGCTACTCAGCCCCAGCATTTT.

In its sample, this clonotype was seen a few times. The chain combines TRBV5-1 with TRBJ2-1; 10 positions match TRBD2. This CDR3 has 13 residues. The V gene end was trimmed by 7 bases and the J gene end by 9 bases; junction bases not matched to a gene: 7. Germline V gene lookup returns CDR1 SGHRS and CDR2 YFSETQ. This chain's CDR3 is CASGAGGLFEQFF. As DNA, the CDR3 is TGCGCCAGCGGAGCGGGGGGGCTATTTGAGCAGTTCTTC.

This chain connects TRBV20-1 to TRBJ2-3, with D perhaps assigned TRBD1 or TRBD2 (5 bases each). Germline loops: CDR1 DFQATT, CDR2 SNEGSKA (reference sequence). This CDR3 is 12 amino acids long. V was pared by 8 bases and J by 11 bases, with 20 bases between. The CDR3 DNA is TGCAGTCCACGGTCGTCCGGGACCCAGCAGTATTTT. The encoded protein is CSPRSSGTQQYF.

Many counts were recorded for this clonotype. DNA for the CDR3: TGTGCCAGCAGTTTAATGACGTATGGCTACACCTTC. As protein: CASSLMTYGYTF. The rearrangement joins TRBV12-3 or TRBV12-4 to TRBJ1-2; D unclear. Trimming removed 2 bases from V and 5 bases from J, with 6 bases in between. The CDR3 extends over 12 amino acids.

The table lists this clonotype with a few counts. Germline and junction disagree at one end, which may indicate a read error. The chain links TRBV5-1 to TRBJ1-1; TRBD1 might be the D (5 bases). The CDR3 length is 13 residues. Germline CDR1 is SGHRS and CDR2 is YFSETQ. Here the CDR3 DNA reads TGCGCCAACAGCCCTGACAGGAACACTGAAGCTTTCTTT. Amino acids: CANSPDRNTEAFF.

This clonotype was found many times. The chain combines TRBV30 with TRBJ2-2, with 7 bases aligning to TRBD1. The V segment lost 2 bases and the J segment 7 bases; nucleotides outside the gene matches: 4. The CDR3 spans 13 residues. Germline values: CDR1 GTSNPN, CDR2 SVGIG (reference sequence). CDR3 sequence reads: CAWSPTGVGELFF. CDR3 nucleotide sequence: TGTGCCTGGAGTCCAACAGGGGTCGGGGAGCTGTTTTTT.